Here is one T cell receptor (beta chain) with its context. As processed by the authors: Nucleated cell number was recorded as an estimate derived from reference gene primer amplification. Some clones are missing from TCRdb's copy, which holds only in-frame ones; the method was immunoSEQ multiplex PCR. V, J and clone size are taken as reported in that table, and D and trimming were inferred from the DNA itself. The sample lists about 110,000 clones, around 89% occurring once. The sample comes from a study of blood T cell repertoires in COVID-19. Turning to the study itself: COVID-19 samples from acute and convalescent phases originated in the United States, Italy and Spain. The cDNA or gDNA used as material had been derived from T cells, B-cell-depleted T cells, or PBMCs.

CDR1 is LNHDA, CDR2 SQIVND, per germline (reference sequence). The trim removed 3 bases at V and 4 bases at J, leaving 10 bases unmatched. The CDR3 is 16 amino acids. Sequencing input: peripheral blood. The receptor was derived from a human donor in a cohort sampled during active COVID-19. The chain combines TRBV19 with TRBJ2-5; 8 bases map to TRBD2. The CDR3 sequence: CASSIPRTSGRETQYF. As DNA, the CDR3 is TGTGCCAGTAGTATCCCCCGAACTAGCGGTCGAGAGACCCAGTACTTC.